This TCR beta chain was captured in a study of cytomegalovirus exposure and HLA in healthy donors. Germline-derived CDR1 and CDR2 are SGHVS and FQNEAQ. This CDR3 contains 18 residues. The trim removed 2 bases at V and 0 bases at J, leaving 6 bases unmatched. The PCR contained 60 Vbeta and 13 Jbeta primers. Produced via immunoSEQ multiplex PCR; TCRdb's table is partial and in-frame only. The sample holds 120,000 or so clones; roughly 72% are singletons and the top ten take 3.5% to 4.5%. Source material: PBMCs. The gene calls are TRBV7-8 and TRBJ2-6, with TRBD1 matching over 8 bases. The receptor was isolated from a man aged 35 to 55 in good health and CMV-seropositive. The CDR3 bases are TGTGCCAGCAGCTTAATCCGGACAGGGAGCTCTGGGGCCAACGTCCTGACTTTC. This codes for CASSLIRTGSSGANVLTF.